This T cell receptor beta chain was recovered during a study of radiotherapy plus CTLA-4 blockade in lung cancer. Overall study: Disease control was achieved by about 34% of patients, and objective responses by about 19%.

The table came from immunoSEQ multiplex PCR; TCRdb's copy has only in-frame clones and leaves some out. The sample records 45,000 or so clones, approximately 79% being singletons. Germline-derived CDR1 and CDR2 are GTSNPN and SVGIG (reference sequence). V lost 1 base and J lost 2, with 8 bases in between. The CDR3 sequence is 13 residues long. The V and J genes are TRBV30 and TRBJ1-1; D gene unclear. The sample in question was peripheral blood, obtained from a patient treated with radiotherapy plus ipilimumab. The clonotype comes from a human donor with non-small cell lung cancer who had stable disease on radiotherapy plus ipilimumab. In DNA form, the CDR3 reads TGTGCCTGGAGTGAAAATTTCAACACTGAAGCTTTCTTT. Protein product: CAWSENFNTEAFF.